This T cell receptor beta chain was sequenced for a study of CD8+ T cells in alopecia areata. Following RNA extraction, reverse transcription yielded cDNA that acted as the sequencing template. Here immunoSEQ multiplex PCR was the method, and the copy in TCRdb shows in-frame clones only, minus some. Among 93,000 or so clones listed, 65% to 90% were seen once. Described treatment: oral pan-JAK inhibitor, 5-10 mg twice daily. The CDR3 is 14 residues long. Trimming shortened V by 6 bases and J by 3 bases, and 13 bases separated the two germline ends. Germline CDR1 is SGDLS and CDR2 is YYNGEE. This sequence joins TRBV9 and TRBJ1-5; possibly TRBD1 for D (5 bases). This material consisted of CD8+ T cells sorted from blood, taken around week 31, from a patient treated with tofacitinib. The clonotype comes from a human donor with alopecia areata. CDR3 in amino acids: CASNGGGYNQPQHF. The CDR3 bases are TGTGCCAGCAACGGGGGTGGATACAATCAGCCCCAGCATTTT.